This entry lists 10 T cell receptor beta chains sequenced from one sample in a study of T cell changes during pregnancy in multiple sclerosis. TCRdb keeps only in-frame clones here, not all; method: immunoSEQ multiplex PCR. The data hold 29,000 or so clones, with 70% to 90% observed a single time. This material consisted of CD8+ T cells from peripheral blood mononuclear cells, taken in the second trimester of pregnancy. All receptors derive from a female donor with multiple sclerosis, enrolled in a pregnancy study.

About this clone: The same CDR3 also results from other DNA sequences found in this sample. This sequence joins TRBV9 and TRBJ2-2; 8 bases match TRBD1. V lost 0 bases to trimming and J lost 4 bases; unmatched junction nucleotides: 2. From germline, CDR1 is SGDLS and CDR2 YYNGEE. The CDR3 is 15 residues long. CDR3 sequence reads: CASSVDTGGTGELFF. In DNA form, the CDR3 reads TGTGCCAGCAGCGTAGACACAGGGGGCACCGGGGAGCTGTTTTTT. The full variable domain, rest sourced from reference TRBV9 and TRBJ2-2, is DSGVTQTPKHLITATGQRVTLRCSPRSGDLSVYWYQQSLDQGLQFLIQYYNGEERAKGNILERFSAQQFPDLHSELNLSSLELGDSALYFCASSVDTGGTGELFFGEGSRLTVL.

V is TRBV9 and J is TRBJ2-3, with D possibly TRBD2 on 6 matching bases. This CDR3 comprises 17 residues. The ends were cut back, 3 bases at V and 2 bases at J, with 19 bases in the middle. Germline V gene lookup returns CDR1 SGDLS and CDR2 YYNGEE. The CDR3 here is CASSGGIVSEDTDTQYF. DNA of the CDR3: TGTGCCAGCAGCGGCGGGATAGTTTCGGAAGACACAGATACGCAGTATTTT. Complete variable domain (other parts from reference TRBV9 and TRBJ2-3): DSGVTQTPKHLITATGQRVTLRCSPRSGDLSVYWYQQSLDQGLQFLIQYYNGEERAKGNILERFSAQQFPDLHSELNLSSLELGDSALYFCASSGGIVSEDTDTQYFGPGTRLTVL.

The gene calls are TRBV7-9 and TRBJ1-5; tentatively, D is TRBD1 (5 bases). Germline-derived CDR1 and CDR2 are SEHNR and FQNEAQ (reference sequence). This CDR3 is 15 amino acids long. V was shortened by 5 bases and J by 4 bases, with 15 bases between the two germline ends. The DNA of the CDR3 is TGTGCCAGCAGCGCCGCCGGGACTCATAATCAGCCCCAGCATTTT. It specifies CASSAAGTHNQPQHF. Full variable domain (rest looked up from reference TRBV7-9 and TRBJ1-5): DTGVSQNPRHKITKRGQNVTFRCDPISEHNRLYWYRQTLGQGPEFLTYFQNEAQLEKSRLLSDRFSAERPKGSFSTLEIQRTEQGDSAMYLCASSAAGTHNQPQHFGDGTRLSIL.

The V and J genes are TRBV28 and TRBJ1-6, with D hard to call. Germline V lookup: CDR1 MDHEN, CDR2 SYDVKM. This CDR3 is 14 amino acids long. The V and J ends lost 7 bases and 4 bases respectively, with 11 bases between them. The CDR3 is CASTNGLYNSPLHF. In nucleotides, the CDR3 is TGTGCCAGCACCAACGGACTGTATAATTCACCCCTCCACTTT.

The V call is TRBV4-3, the J call TRBJ2-7; the D gene is possibly TRBD2 (6 bases). Trimming pared 1 base from V and 0 bases from J, leaving 7 bases between. The CDR3 has 14 residues. Germline-derived CDR1 and CDR2 are LGHNA and YSLEER. CDR3 sequence: CASSQASDSYEQYF. CDR3 nucleotide sequence: TGCGCCAGCAGCCAAGCTAGCGACTCCTACGAGCAGTACTTC.

This chain joins TRBV15 and TRBJ1-6; 10 nucleotides align to TRBD1. CDR3 length: 15 amino acids. J gave up 9 bases and V 6 bases, and 8 bases lay outside the gene matches. The V gene's germline CDR1 is LNHNV and CDR2 YYDKDF (reference sequence). The CDR3 DNA follows: TGTGCCACCAGATTTGGGACAGGGGCGGGTTCACCCCTCCACTTT. This translates into CATRFGTGAGSPLHF.

V is TRBV9 and J is TRBJ1-1; 9 bases map to TRBD1. CDR1 SGDLS and CDR2 YYNGEE come from the germline V gene. The V gene end was trimmed by 2 bases and the J gene end by 5 bases; junction bases not matched to a gene: 4. The CDR3 totals 14 residues. The CDR3 nucleotides are TGTGCCAGCAGCGTGGGACAGGGTTGGACTGAAGCTTTCTTT. It encodes CASSVGQGWTEAFF.

The chain uses TRBV9 and TRBJ2-1; TRBD1 matches at 9 bases. Germline V gene sequence: CDR1 SGDLS, CDR2 YYNGEE. Trimming took 3 bases from V and 7 from J; bases not matched to a gene: 8. The CDR3 is made up of 15 amino acids. CDR3 region: CASSAETGGVNEQFF. The CDR3 DNA follows: TGTGCCAGCAGCGCCGAGACAGGGGGAGTGAATGAGCAGTTCTTC.

The chain carries TRBV28 and TRBJ2-1, with D perhaps matching TRBD2 (5 bases). From germline, CDR1 is MDHEN and CDR2 SYDVKM. This CDR3 region has 16 residues. Trimming removed 6 bases from V and 0 bases from J, with 15 bases in between. The DNA for the CDR3 is TGTGCCAGCAGCCCTCTGGGGAGATCCTCCTACAATGAGCAGTTCTTC. Protein sequence: CASSPLGRSSYNEQFF.

This clone came up once. V usage is TRBV7-9 and J usage is TRBJ2-1; 10 nucleotides align to TRBD1. With 7 bases clipped from V and 10 bases from J, the junction kept 10 bases outside the gene matches. Germline V gene data show CDR1 as SEHNR and CDR2 as FQNEAQ (reference sequence). The CDR3 spans 14 residues. In nucleotides, the CDR3 is TGTGCCAGCACTCTGGACAGGGGGTTCATCGAGCAGTTCTTC. Encoded protein: CASTLDRGFIEQFF.